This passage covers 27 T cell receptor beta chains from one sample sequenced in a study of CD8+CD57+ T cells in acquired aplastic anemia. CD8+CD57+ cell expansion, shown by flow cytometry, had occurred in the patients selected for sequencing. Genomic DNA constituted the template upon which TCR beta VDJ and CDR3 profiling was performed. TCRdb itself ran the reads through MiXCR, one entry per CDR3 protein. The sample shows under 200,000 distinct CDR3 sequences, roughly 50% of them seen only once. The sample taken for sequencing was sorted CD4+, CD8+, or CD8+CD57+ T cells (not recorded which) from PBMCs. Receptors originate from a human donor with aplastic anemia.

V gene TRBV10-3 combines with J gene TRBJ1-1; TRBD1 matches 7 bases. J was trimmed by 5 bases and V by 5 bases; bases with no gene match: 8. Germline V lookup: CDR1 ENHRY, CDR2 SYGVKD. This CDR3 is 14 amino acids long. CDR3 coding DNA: TGTGCCATCAGTCGACAGGGAGTGGGTACTGAAGCTTTCTTT. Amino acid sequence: CAISRQGVGTEAFF.

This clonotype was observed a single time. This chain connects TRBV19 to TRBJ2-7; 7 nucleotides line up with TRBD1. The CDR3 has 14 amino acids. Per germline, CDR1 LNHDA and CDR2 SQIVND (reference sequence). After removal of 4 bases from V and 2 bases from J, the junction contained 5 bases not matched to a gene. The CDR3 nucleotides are TGTGCCAGTAGTACAACAGGGGTGCCCTACGAGCAGTACTTC. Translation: CASSTTGVPYEQYF.

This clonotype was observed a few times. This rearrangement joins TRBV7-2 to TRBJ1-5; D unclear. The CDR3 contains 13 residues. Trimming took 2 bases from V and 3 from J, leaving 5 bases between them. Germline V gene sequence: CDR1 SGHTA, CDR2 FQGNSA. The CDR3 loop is CASSLIDNQPQHF. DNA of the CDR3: TGTGCCAGCAGCTTAATCGACAATCAGCCCCAGCATTTT.

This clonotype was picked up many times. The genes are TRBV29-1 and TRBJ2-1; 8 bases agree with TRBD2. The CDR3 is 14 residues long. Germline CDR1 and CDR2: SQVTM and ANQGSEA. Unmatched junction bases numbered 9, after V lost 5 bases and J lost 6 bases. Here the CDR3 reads CSVKPGLGVNEQFF. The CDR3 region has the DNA TGCAGCGTTAAACCGGGACTAGGGGTCAATGAGCAGTTCTTC.

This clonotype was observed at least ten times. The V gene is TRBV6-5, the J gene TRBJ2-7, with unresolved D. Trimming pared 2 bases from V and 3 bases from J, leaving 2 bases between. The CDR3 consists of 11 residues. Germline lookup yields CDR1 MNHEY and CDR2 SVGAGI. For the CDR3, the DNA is TGTGCCAGCAGTTACCTCTACGAGCAGTACTTC. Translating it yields CASSYLYEQYF.

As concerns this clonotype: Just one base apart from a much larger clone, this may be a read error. In DNA, the CDR3 is TGTGCCAGCAGTTTCGGGCCTTCAAGCGCTGAAGCTTTCTTT. Its protein is CASSFGPSSAEAFF. The rearrangement joins TRBV12-3 or TRBV12-4 to TRBJ1-1; D call uncertain. The CDR3 contains 14 residues. V lost 3 bases to trimming and J lost 6 bases, with 14 bases between them.

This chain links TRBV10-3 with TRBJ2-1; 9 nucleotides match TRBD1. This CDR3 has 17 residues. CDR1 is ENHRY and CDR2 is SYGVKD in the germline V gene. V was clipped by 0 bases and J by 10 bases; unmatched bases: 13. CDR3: CAISESGQGGVYQEQFF. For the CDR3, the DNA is TGTGCCATCAGTGAGTCGGGACAGGGTGGGGTATATCAGGAGCAGTTCTTC.

The CDR3 nucleotides read TGCGCCAGCAGCCCCTCGGGTTCGGGACTAGCGCCTTTCCCGGGCTCCTACGAGCAGTACTTC. Protein sequence: CASSPSGSGLAPFPGSYEQYF. The V gene is TRBV4-1, the J gene TRBJ2-7; 10 bases agree with TRBD2. Germline CDR1 is MGHRA and CDR2 is YSYEKL. The CDR3 has 21 residues. After removal of 4 bases from V and 0 bases from J, the junction contained 21 bases not matched to a gene.

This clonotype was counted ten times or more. In DNA, the CDR3 is TGTGCCAGCAGCGCCCCCGTCGGAGACGTACAAGAGACCCAGTACTTC. It codes for CASSAPVGDVQETQYF. V is TRBV9 and J is TRBJ2-5; D unresolved. V dropped 3 bases and J dropped 2 bases, with 17 bases sitting between them. The V gene's germline CDR1 is SGDLS and CDR2 YYNGEE. CDR3 length: 16 amino acids.

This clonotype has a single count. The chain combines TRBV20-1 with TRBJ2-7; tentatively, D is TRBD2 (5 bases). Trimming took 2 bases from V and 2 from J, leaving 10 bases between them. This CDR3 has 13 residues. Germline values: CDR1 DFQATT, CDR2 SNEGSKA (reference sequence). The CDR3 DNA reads TGCAGTGCTAGAAGCGGTTTGACCTACGAGCAGTACTTC. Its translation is CSARSGLTYEQYF.

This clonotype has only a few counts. In nucleotides, the CDR3 is TGTGCCAGCAGTGAACGGGGGGCGGTGAACACTGAAGCTTTCTTT. Protein product: CASSERGAVNTEAFF. The chain couples TRBV25-1 to TRBJ1-1, with D possibly TRBD1 on 6 matching bases. V lost 2 bases and J lost 0, with 10 bases in between. The germline V gene encodes CDR1 MGHDK and CDR2 SYGVNS. This CDR3 spans 15 amino acids.

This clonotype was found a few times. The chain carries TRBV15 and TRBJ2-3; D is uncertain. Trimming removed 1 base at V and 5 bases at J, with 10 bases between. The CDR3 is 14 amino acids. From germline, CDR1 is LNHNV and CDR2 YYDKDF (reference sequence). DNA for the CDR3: TGTGCCACCAGCAGAGTAGGGTCGATAGATACGCAGTATTTT. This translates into CATSRVGSIDTQYF.

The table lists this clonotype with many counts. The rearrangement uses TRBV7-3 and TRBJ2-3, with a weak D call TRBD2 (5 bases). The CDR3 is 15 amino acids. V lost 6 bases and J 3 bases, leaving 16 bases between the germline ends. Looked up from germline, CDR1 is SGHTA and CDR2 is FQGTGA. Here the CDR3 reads CASSPYGSGTDTQYF. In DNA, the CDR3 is TGTGCCAGCAGTCCGTACGGAAGCGGAACAGATACGCAGTATTTT.

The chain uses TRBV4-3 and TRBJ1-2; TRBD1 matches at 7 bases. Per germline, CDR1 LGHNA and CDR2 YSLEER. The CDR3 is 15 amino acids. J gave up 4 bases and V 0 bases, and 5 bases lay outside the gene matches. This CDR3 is CASSQDWDRSYGYTF. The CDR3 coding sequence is TGCGCCAGCAGCCAAGATTGGGACAGATCCTATGGCTACACCTTC.

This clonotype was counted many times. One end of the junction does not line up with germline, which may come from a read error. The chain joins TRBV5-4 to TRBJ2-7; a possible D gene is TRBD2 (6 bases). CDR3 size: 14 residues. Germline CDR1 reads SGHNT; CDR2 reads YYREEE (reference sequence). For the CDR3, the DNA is TGTGCCAGCAGCACCCCGGGACTGTCCTCCGAGCAGTACTTC. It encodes CASSTPGLSSEQYF.

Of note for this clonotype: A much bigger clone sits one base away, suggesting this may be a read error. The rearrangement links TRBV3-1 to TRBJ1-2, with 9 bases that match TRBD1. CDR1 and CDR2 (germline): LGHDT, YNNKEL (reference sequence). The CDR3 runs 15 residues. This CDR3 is CASSLSRDRASGYIF. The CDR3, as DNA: TGTGCCAGCAGCCTAAGTCGGGACAGGGCGTCGGGCTACATCTTC.

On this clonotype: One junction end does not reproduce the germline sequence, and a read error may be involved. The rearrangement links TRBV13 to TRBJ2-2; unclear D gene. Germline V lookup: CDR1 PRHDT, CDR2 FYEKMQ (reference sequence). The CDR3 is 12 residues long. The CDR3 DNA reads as TGCGCCAGCAAGCTGAACACCGGGGAGCTGTTTTTT. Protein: CASKLNTGELFF.

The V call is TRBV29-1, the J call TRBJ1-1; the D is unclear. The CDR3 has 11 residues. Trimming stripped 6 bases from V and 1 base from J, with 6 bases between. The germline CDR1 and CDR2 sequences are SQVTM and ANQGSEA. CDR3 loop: CSVYGNTEAFF. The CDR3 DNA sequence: TGCAGCGTATACGGGAACACTGAAGCTTTCTTT.

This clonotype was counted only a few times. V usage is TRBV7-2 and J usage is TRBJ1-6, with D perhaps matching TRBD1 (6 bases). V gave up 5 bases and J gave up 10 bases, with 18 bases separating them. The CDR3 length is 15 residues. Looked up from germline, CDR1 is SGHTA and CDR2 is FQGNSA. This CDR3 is CASSVRGQGRSPLHF. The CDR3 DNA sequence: TGTGCCAGCAGCGTGCGTGGTCAGGGGAGATCACCCCTCCACTTT.

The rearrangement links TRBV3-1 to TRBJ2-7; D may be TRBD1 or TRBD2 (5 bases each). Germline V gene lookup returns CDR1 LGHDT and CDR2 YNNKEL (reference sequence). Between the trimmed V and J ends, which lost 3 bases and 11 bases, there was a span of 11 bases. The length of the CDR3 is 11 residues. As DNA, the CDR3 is TGTGCCAGCAGCCAGGGACCAGGCAAGTACTTC. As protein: CASSQGPGKYF.

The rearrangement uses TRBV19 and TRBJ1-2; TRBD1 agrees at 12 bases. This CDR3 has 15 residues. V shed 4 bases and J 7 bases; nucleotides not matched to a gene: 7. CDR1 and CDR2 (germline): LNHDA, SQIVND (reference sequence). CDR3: CASSTPGQGAGGYTF. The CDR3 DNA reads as TGTGCCAGTAGTACCCCGGGACAGGGGGCTGGTGGCTACACCTTC.

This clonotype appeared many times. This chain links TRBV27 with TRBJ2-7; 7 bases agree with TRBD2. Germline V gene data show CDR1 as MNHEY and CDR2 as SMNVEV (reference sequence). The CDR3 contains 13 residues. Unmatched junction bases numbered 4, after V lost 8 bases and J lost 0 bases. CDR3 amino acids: CASGGESSYEQYF. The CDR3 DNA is TGTGCCAGCGGGGGGGAGTCCTCCTACGAGCAGTACTTC.

The DNA for the CDR3 is TGTGCCATCAGCTCCGGGACTAGGCTCTACGAGCAGTACTTC. It is translated as CAISSGTRLYEQYF. This chain joins TRBV10-3 and TRBJ2-7, with 8 bases identical to TRBD2. This CDR3 spans 14 amino acids. V was pared by 6 bases and J by 3 bases, with 7 bases of the junction left unmatched. The germline CDR1 and CDR2 sequences are ENHRY and SYGVKD.

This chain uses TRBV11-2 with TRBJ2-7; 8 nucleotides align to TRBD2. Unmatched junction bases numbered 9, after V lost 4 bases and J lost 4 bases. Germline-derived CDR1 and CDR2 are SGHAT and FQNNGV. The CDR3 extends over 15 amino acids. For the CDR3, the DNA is TGTGCCAGCAGCTCCCTAGCGGGTCGGCGGTACGAGCAGTACTTC. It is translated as CASSSLAGRRYEQYF.

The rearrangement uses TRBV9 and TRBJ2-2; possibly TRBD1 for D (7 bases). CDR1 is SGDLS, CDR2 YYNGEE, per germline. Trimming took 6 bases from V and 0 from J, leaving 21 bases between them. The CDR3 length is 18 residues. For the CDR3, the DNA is TGTGCCAGCACCCAGGGGGGAGCGATATACTCGAACACCGGGGAGCTGTTTTTT. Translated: CASTQGGAIYSNTGELFF.

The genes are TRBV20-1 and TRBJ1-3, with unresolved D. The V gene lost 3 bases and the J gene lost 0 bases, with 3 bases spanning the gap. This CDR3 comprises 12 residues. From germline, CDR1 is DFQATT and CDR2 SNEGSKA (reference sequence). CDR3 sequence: CSARSSGNTIYF. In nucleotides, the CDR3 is TGCAGTGCTAGGTCCTCTGGAAACACCATATATTTT.

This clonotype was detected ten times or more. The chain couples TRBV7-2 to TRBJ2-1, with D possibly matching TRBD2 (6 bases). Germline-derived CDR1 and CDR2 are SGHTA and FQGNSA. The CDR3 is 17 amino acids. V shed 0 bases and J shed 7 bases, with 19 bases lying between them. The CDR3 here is CASSLAQPGSFRNEQFF. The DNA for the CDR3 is TGTGCCAGCAGCTTAGCCCAACCCGGGAGCTTCCGAAATGAGCAGTTCTTC.